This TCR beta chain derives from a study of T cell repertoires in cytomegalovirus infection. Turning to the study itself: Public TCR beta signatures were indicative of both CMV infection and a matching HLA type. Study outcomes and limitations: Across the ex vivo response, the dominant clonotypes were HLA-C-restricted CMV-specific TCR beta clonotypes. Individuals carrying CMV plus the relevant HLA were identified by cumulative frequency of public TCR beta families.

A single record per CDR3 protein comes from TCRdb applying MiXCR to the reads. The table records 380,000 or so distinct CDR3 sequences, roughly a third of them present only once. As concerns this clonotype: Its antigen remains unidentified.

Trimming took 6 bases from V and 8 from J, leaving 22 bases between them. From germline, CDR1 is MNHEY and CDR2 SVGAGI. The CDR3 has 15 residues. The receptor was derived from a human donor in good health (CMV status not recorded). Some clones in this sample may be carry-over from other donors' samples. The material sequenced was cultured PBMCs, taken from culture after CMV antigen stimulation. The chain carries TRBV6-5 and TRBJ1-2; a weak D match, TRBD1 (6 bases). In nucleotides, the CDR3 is TGTGCCAGCAGCCTAACCCAGGGGCTGCCTTCCGGCTACACCTTC. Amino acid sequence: CASSLTQGLPSGYTF.